A selection of T cell receptor beta chains follows, all from one sample in a study of beta chain features in type 1 diabetes. Measured with immunoSEQ multiplex PCR; TCRdb has only the in-frame clones, and not every one. The table shows some 120,000 clones, with around 16% occurring only once. Sequencing was carried out using central memory CD4+ T cells from blood. The source of these receptors is a man between 18 and 35 years old with type 1 diabetes. Each CDR3 is given with its conserved first and last residue. The D gene is left open where the match is weak. A row's size may be missing; if present it is once, few, many or a size class.

CAWSLAEETQYF,TGTGCCTGGAGTCTAGCGGAAGAGACCCAGTACTTC,TRBJ2-5,.,TRBD2,TRBV30
CASSRTGVEYEQYF,TGTGCCAGCAGCCGGACAGGGGTAGAGTACGAGCAGTACTTC,TRBJ2-7,few,TRBD1,TRBV7-9
CASSPDRGFGYTF,TGTGCCAGTAGTCCTGACAGGGGTTTTGGCTACACCTTC,TRBJ1-2,.,TRBD1,TRBV19
CAWIPGEYEQYF,TGTGCCTGGATACCGGGGGAATACGAGCAGTACTTC,TRBJ2-7,.,.,TRBV30
CASSLGTGTVYEQYF,TGTGCCAGCAGTTTGGGGACAGGAACAGTCTACGAGCAGTACTTC,TRBJ2-7,.,TRBD1,TRBV28
CASSPTQGGTNEKLFF,TGTGCCAGCTCACCCACGCAGGGGGGCACTAATGAAAAACTGTTTTTT,TRBJ1-4,.,TRBD1,TRBV18
CSVVSGWTLAKNIQYF,TGCAGCGTAGTAAGCGGGTGGACCCTAGCCAAAAACATTCAGTACTTC,TRBJ2-4,.,.,TRBV29-1
CASSLGYLYEQYF,TGCGCCAGCAGCTTGGGGTACCTCTACGAGCAGTACTTC,TRBJ2-7,.,.,TRBV5-1
CASSYYRGANYGYTF,TGTGCCAGCAGTTACTACAGGGGAGCTAACTATGGCTACACCTTC,TRBJ1-2,few,TRBD1,TRBV6-5
CASRLATQNTEAFF,TGTGCAAGTCGCTTAGCCACCCAGAACACTGAAGCTTTCTTT,TRBJ1-1,.,.,TRBV12-2
CASRLLPGEGTDTQYF,TGTGCCAGCAGATTACTCCCAGGGGAGGGCACAGATACGCAGTATTTT,TRBJ2-3,few,.,TRBV7-6
CAWSVPGKLFF,TGTGCCTGGAGTGTGCCAGGAAAACTGTTTTTT,TRBJ1-4,.,.,TRBV30
CASSLYRASDNEQFF,TGTGCCAGCAGCTTATACAGGGCTAGTGACAATGAGCAGTTCTTC,TRBJ2-1,.,.,TRBV7-9
CASSRGPSAGSYGYTF,TGTGCCAGCAGCCGTGGTCCCTCCGCAGGGAGCTATGGCTACACCTTC,TRBJ1-2,.,.,TRBV7-2
CASSLDDGYTQYF,TGTGCCAGCAGCTTAGATGACGGGTATACGCAGTATTTT,TRBJ2-3,few,.,TRBV7-6
CASSLSGTGSGGELFF,TGTGCCAGCAGCTTATCCGGGACAGGGAGCGGCGGGGAGCTGTTTTTT,TRBJ2-2,.,TRBD1,TRBV7-2
CASSLTQGSTDTQYF,TGCGCCAGCAGCTTGACGCAGGGTAGCACAGATACGCAGTATTTT,TRBJ2-3,few,.,TRBV5-1
CASSYIGRGYTF,TGTGCCAGCAGTTATATCGGGCGAGGCTACACCTTC,TRBJ1-2,.,.,TRBV6-1
CASSDRRLAADEQYF,TGTGCCAGCAGTGATAGGCGTCTTGCCGCGGACGAGCAGTACTTC,TRBJ2-7,.,.,TRBV25-1
CAWSVRNQPQHF,TGTGCCTGGAGTGTAAGAAATCAGCCCCAGCATTTT,TRBJ1-5,few,.,TRBV30
CASAGQGNNEQFF,TGTGCCAGCGCTGGACAGGGAAACAATGAGCAGTTCTTC,TRBJ2-1,.,TRBD1,TRBV2
CASSLQGATYEQYF,TGTGCCAGCAGCTTACAGGGGGCCACCTACGAGCAGTACTTC,TRBJ2-7,few,TRBD1,TRBV7-2
CASSPPVSYNEQFF,TGTGCCAGCTCACCCCCGGTCTCCTACAATGAGCAGTTCTTC,TRBJ2-1,few,.,TRBV18
CASSLGQPDTYEQYF,TGTGCCAGCAGCTTAGGACAGCCGGATACCTACGAGCAGTACTTC,TRBJ2-7,.,.,TRBV11-2
CASREEGLMAYEQYF,TGTGCCAGCAGGGAGGAGGGGCTCATGGCCTACGAGCAGTACTTC,TRBJ2-7,.,.,TRBV27
CASSQQTGNTEAFF,TGTGCCAGCAGCCAACAGACTGGGAACACTGAAGCTTTCTTT,TRBJ1-1,few,.,TRBV7-6
CASSPGARNIQYF,TGTGCCAGCAGCCCCGGAGCCAGAAACATTCAGTACTTC,TRBJ2-4,.,.,TRBV11-2
CASSQDALSGTGRRETQYF,TGTGCCAGCAGCCAAGATGCTTTGTCCGGGACAGGGAGGCGAGAGACCCAGTACTTC,TRBJ2-5,.,TRBD1,TRBV14
CAWSYTGSSGNTIYF,TGTGCCTGGAGCTACACAGGATCCTCTGGAAACACCATATATTTT,TRBJ1-3,few,.,TRBV30
CASNADWNTEAFF,TGTGCCAGCAATGCTGACTGGAACACTGAAGCTTTCTTT,TRBJ1-1,few,.,TRBV2
CASSEIRGLTYEQYF,TGTGCCAGCAGTGAAATCCGGGGTTTAACCTACGAGCAGTACTTC,TRBJ2-7,few,.,TRBV2
CASSLAVAGGGRNNEQFF,TGCGCCAGCAGCTTGGCGGTAGCGGGAGGAGGGCGGAACAATGAGCAGTTCTTC,TRBJ2-1,.,TRBD2,TRBV5-1
CAWGRGDLYEQYF,TGTGCCTGGGGGAGAGGGGACCTTTACGAGCAGTACTTC,TRBJ2-7,.,.,TRBV30
CASSPTWQGLFNSPLHF,TGTGCCAGCAGCCCCACTTGGCAGGGACTATTTAATTCACCCCTCCACTTT,TRBJ1-6,.,.,TRBV9
CASSRTTASSYEQYF,TGTGCCAGCAGCCGAACGACTGCGAGCTCCTACGAGCAGTACTTC,TRBJ2-7,.,.,TRBV11-3
CASSLITDYGYTF,TGTGCCAGCAGCTTGATAACGGATTATGGCTACACCTTC,TRBJ1-2,few,.,TRBV5-4
CASSVGVHEQFF,TGTGCCAGCAGCGTGGGGGTCCATGAGCAGTTCTTC,TRBJ2-1,.,.,TRBV11-2
CASSRTSGNRRQFF,TGTGCCAGCAGCCGGACTAGCGGGAACAGGAGGCAGTTCTTC,TRBJ2-1,many,TRBD2,TRBV7-9
CASSLGFRRSYEQYF,TGTGCCAGCAGCTTGGGTTTTCGGAGATCCTACGAGCAGTACTTC,TRBJ2-7,few,.,TRBV11-1
CASSSFSGLLGDTQYF,TGTGCCAGCAGCTCATTTTCGGGCCTACTGGGGGATACGCAGTATTTT,TRBJ2-3,few,.,TRBV7-9
CASSVGTGAYNEQFF,TGTGCCAGCAGCGTCGGGACAGGGGCCTACAATGAGCAGTTCTTC,TRBJ2-1,many,TRBD1,TRBV7-2
CASSAGLATDTQYF,TGTGCCAGCAGCGCCGGACTAGCGACAGATACGCAGTATTTT,TRBJ2-3,few,TRBD2,TRBV7-2